This TCR beta chain comes out of a study of cytomegalovirus exposure and HLA in healthy donors. Study-level findings and limits: TCR beta chains numbering roughly 150 were designated cytomegalovirus-associated. Earlier results showed most TCR beta V segments being productive about 87% or about 30% of the time.

The CDR3 runs 16 residues. The germline CDR1 and CDR2 sequences are MDHEN and SYDVKM. J was trimmed by 6 bases and V by 3 bases; bases with no gene match: 9. Note on this clone: Its antigen is currently unknown.

PCR amplification relied on 60 Vbeta primers (plus 13 Jbeta primers). In the study's own analysis: Later, an analysis found roughly 80 million unique TCR beta chains, and about 10 million of these were shared. Sequencing used immunoSEQ multiplex PCR; TCRdb keeps in-frame clones, though not all of them. D and trimming were read from the DNA, whereas the V and J calls and clone size are those reported in that table. Of around 98,000 clones listed, under 75% are singletons. This chain uses TRBV28 with TRBJ2-3; TRBD2 aligns across 10 bases. The clonotype was recovered from a female donor in good health and CMV-seronegative. Sequencing was done on a sample of PBMCs. The CDR3 region has the DNA TGTGCCAGCAGTTTCCTCCTAGCGGGGGAACGGGATACGCAGTATTTT. Protein: CASSFLLAGERDTQYF.